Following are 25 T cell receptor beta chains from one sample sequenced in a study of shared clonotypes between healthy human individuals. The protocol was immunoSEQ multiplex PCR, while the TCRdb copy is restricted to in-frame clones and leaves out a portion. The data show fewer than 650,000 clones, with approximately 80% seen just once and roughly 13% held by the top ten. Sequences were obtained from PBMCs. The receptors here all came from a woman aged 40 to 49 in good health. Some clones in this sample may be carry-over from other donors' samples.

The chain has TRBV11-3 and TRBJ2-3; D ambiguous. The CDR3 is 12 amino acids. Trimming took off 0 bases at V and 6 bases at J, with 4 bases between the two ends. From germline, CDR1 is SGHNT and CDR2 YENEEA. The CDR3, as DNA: TGTGCCAGCAGCTTAGATCGGGATACGCAGTATTTT. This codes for CASSLDRDTQYF.

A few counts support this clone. This CDR3 is CASSQGTGQALYSTDTQYF. CDR3 sequence (DNA): TGCGCCAGCAGCCAAGGGACCGGACAGGCGCTATATAGCACAGATACGCAGTATTTT. V gene TRBV4-3 combines with J gene TRBJ2-3; 7 positions match TRBD1. Germline V gene data show CDR1 as LGHNA and CDR2 as YSLEER. This CDR3 spans 19 amino acids. The J segment lost 0 bases and the V segment lost 1 base, leaving 13 bases of the junction unmatched.

The DNA for the CDR3 is TGCGCCAGCAGCTGGGGGGCCGAGACTGAAGCTTTCTTT. This encodes CASSWGAETEAFF. V usage is TRBV5-1 and J usage is TRBJ1-1; D is perhaps TRBD1 (6 bases). V lost 3 bases to trimming and J lost 5 bases, with 11 bases between them. CDR3 size: 13 residues. CDR1 and CDR2 from the germline V gene are SGHRS and YFSETQ.

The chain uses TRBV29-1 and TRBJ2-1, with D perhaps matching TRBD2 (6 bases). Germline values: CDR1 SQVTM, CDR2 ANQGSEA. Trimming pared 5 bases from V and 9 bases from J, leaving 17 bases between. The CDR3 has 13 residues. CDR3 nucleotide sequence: TGCAGCGTTAGTGGGGGGAAGGCGGTTGAGCAGTTCTTC. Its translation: CSVSGGKAVEQFF.

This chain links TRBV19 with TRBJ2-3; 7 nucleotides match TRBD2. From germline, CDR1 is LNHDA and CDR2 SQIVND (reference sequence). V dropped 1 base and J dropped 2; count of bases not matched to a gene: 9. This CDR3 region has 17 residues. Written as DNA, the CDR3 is TGTGCCAGTAGTATAGCATCTAGCGGAGGGGCCACAGATACGCAGTATTTT. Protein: CASSIASSGGATDTQYF.

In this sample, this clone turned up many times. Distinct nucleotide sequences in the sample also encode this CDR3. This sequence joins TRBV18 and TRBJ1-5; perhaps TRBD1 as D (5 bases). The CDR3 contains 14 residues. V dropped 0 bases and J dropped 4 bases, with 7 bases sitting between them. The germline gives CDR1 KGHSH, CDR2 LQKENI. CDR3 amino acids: CASSPPGGNQPQHF. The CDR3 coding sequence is TGTGCCAGCTCACCACCGGGGGGGAATCAGCCCCAGCATTTT.

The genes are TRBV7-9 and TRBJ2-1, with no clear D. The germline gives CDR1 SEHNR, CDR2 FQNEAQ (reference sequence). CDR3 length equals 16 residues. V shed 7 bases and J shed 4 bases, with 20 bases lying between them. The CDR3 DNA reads TGTGCCAGCACCCCCCTGGGCATGGCCTCTTACAATGAGCAGTTCTTC. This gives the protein CASTPLGMASYNEQFF.

The DNA for the CDR3 is TGTGCCAGCAGCTTTTCACTAGCGGGAACGAATGAGCAGTTCTTC. Translated: CASSFSLAGTNEQFF. The chain links TRBV7-2 to TRBJ2-1, with 10 bases aligning to TRBD2. The V segment lost 3 bases and the J segment 7 bases; nucleotides outside the gene matches: 6. This CDR3 comprises 15 residues. Germline CDR1 and CDR2: SGHTA and FQGNSA.

CDR3 nucleotides: TGTGCCAGCATGGGGAGGTACCAGCCCCAGCATTTT. It is translated as CASMGRYQPQHF. The genes are TRBV6-1 and TRBJ1-5, with D unresolved. From germline, CDR1 is MNHNS and CDR2 SASEGT. This CDR3 contains 12 residues. V gave up 7 bases and J gave up 7 bases, with 11 bases separating them.

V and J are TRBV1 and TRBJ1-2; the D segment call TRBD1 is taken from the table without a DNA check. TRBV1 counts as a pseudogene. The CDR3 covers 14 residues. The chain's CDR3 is CTSSQDRGNYGYTF. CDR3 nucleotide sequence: TGCACCAGCAGCCAAGACAGGGGTAACTATGGCTACACCTTC.

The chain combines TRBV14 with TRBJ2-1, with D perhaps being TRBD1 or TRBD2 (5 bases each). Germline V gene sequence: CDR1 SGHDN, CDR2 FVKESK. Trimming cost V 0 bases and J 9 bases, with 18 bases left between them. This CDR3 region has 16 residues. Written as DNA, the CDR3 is TGTGCCAGCAGCCAAGAGCTTGGTCAGTTGGGGGTTGAGCAGTTCTTC. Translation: CASSQELGQLGVEQFF.

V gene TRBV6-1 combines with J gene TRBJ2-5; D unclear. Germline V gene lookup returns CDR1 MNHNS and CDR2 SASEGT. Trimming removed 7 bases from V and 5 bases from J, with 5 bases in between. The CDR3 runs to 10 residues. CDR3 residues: CASIGETQYF. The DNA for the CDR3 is TGTGCCAGCATTGGGGAGACCCAGTACTTC.

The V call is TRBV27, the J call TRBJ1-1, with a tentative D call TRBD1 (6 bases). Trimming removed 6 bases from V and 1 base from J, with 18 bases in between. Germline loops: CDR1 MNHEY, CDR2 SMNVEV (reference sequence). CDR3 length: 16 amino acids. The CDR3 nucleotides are TGTGCCAGCAGCCCATACCACAGGGTTCGGAACACTGAAGCTTTCTTT. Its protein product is CASSPYHRVRNTEAFF.

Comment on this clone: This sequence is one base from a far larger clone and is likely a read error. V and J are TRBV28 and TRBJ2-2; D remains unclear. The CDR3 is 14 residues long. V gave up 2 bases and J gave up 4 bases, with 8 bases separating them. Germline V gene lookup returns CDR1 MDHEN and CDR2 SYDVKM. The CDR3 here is CASSLTRSTGELFF. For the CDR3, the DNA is TGTGCCAGCAGTTTAACAAGGAGCACCGGGGAGCTGTTTTTT.

The CDR3 is CASSVGPGQNTEAFF. The CDR3 coding sequence is TGTGCCAGCAGCGTAGGCCCGGGCCAGAACACTGAAGCTTTCTTT. This sequence joins TRBV9 and TRBJ1-1, with D uncertain. The V gene lost 0 bases and the J gene lost 1 base, with 10 bases spanning the gap. Germline V gives CDR1 SGDLS, CDR2 YYNGEE. CDR3 length: 15 amino acids.

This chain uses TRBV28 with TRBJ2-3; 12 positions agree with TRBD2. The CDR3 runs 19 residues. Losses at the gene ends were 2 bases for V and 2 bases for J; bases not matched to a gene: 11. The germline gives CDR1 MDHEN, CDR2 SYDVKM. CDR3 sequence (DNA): TGTGCCAGCAGTTTAAATGCGCTAGCGGGAGGGACGCCCACAGATACGCAGTATTTT. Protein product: CASSLNALAGGTPTDTQYF.

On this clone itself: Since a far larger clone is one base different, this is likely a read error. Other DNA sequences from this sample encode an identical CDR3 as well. CDR3 nucleotide sequence: TGTGCCGGGGCCCGATGGGGTAACACTGAAGCTTTCTTC. The encoded protein is CAGARWGNTEAFF. The genes are TRBV30 and TRBJ1-1; a possible D gene is TRBD1 (5 bases). The germline V gene encodes CDR1 GTSNPN and CDR2 SVGIG (reference sequence). This CDR3 region has 13 residues.

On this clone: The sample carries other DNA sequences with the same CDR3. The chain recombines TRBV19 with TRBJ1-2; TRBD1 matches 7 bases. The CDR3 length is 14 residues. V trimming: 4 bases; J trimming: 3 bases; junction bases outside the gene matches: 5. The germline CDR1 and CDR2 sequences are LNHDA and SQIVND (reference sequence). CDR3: CASSTSGGDYGYTF. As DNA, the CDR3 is TGTGCCAGTAGTACCTCAGGGGGGGACTATGGCTACACCTTC.

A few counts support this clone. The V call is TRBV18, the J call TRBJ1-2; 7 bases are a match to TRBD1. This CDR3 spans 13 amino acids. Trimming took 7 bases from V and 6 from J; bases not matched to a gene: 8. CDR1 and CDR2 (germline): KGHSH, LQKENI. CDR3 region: CASYDPGTDGYTF. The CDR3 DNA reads TGTGCCAGCTACGACCCCGGGACAGATGGCTACACCTTC.

As DNA, the CDR3 is TGTGCCAGCAGCCCGTGGGGACTACCCAATGAGCAGTTCTTC. Its protein product is CASSPWGLPNEQFF. This chain uses TRBV14 with TRBJ2-1, with TRBD2 identical over 7 bases. V gave up 4 bases and J gave up 6 bases; unmatched junction bases: 6. Germline CDR1 is SGHDN and CDR2 is FVKESK. The CDR3 is made up of 14 amino acids.

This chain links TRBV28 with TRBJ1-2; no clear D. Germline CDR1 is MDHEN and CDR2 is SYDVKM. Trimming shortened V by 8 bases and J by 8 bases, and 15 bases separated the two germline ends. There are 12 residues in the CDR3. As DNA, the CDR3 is TGTGCCAGCCTCCGGAGGTTAGGCGGCTACACCTTC. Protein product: CASLRRLGGYTF.

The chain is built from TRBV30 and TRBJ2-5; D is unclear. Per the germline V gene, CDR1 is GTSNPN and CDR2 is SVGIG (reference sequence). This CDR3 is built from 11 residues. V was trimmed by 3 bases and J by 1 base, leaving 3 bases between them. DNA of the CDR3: TGTGCCTGGAGGCGCCAAGAGACCCAGTACTTC. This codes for CAWRRQETQYF.

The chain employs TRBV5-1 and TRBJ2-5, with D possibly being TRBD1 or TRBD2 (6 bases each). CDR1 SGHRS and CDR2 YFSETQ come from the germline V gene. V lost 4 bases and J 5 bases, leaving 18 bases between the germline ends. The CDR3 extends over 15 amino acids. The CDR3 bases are TGCGCCAGCAGCCCGCACCCCGGGGGCTGGGAGACCCAGTACTTC. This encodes CASSPHPGGWETQYF.

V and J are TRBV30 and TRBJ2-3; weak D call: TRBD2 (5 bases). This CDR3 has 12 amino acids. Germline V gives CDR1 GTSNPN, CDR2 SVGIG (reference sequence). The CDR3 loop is CSTGYGADTQYF. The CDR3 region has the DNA TGTTCCACCGGATACGGGGCAGATACGCAGTATTTT.

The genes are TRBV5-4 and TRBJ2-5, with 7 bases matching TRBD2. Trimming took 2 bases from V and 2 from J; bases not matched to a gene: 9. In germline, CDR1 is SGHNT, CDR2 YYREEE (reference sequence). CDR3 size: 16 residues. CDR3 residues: CASSFDSSGFQETQYF. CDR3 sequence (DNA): TGTGCCAGCAGCTTTGATAGTAGCGGGTTTCAAGAGACCCAGTACTTC.